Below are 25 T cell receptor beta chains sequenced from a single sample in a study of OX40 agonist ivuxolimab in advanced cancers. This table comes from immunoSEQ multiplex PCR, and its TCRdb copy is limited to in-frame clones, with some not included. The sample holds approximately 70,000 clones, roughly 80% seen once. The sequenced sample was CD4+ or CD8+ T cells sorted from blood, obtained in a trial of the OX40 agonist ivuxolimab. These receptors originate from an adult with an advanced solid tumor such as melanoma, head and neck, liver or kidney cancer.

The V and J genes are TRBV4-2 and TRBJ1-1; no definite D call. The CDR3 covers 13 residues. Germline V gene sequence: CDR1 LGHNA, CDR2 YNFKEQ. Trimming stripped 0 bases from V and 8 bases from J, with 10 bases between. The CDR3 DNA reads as TGTGCCAGCAGCCAAGATGGGCTTGCGGAAGCTTTCTTT. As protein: CASSQDGLAEAFF.

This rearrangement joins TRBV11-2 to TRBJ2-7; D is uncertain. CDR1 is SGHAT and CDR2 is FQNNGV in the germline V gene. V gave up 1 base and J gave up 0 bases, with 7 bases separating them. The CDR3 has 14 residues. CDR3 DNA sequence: TGTGCCAGCAGCTTAGCCACGGTCTCCTACGAGCAGTACTTC. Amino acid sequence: CASSLATVSYEQYF. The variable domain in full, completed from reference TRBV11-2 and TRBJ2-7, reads EAGVAQSPRYKIIEKRQSVAFWCNPISGHATLYWYQQILGQGPKLLIQFQNNGVVDDSQLPKDRFSAERLKGVDSTLKIQPAKLEDSAVYLCASSLATVSYEQYFGPGTRLTVT.

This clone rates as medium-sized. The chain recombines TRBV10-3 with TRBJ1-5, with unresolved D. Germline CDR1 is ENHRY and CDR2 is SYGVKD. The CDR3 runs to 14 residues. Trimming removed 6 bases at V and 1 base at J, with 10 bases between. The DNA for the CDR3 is TGTGCCATCAGAACCGGGATGAGCAATCAGCCCCAGCATTTT. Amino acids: CAIRTGMSNQPQHF.

The CDR3 is CASSPDSGSVNTEAFF. In DNA form, the CDR3 reads TGTGCCAGCAGCCCCGACTCAGGGTCGGTGAACACTGAAGCTTTCTTT. The J gene is TRBJ1-1, the V gene TRBV7-3; a possible D gene is TRBD1 (5 bases). V lost 5 bases, J lost 0 bases, and 16 bases lay in between. Germline V gives CDR1 SGHTA, CDR2 FQGTGA. This CDR3 is built from 16 residues.

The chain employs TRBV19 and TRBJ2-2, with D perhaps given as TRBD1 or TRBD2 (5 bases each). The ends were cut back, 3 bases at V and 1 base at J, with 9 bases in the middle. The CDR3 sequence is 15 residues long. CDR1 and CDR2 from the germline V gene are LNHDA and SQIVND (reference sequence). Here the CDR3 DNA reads TGTGCCAGTAGTATTTATGGGGGGAACACCGGGGAGCTGTTTTTT. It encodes CASSIYGGNTGELFF.

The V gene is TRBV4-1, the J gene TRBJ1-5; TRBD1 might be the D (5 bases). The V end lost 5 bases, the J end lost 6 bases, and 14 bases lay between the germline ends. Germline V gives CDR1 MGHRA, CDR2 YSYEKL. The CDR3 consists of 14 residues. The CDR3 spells CASSAEDQGQPQHF. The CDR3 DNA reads TGCGCCAGCAGCGCAGAGGATCAGGGTCAGCCCCAGCATTTT.

CDR3: CATKEGTAYGYTF. The CDR3 DNA sequence: TGTGCCACTAAAGAGGGGACAGCCTATGGCTACACCTTC. V usage is TRBV19 and J usage is TRBJ1-2; TRBD1 aligns across 7 bases. The length of the CDR3 is 13 residues. Trimming cost V 10 bases and J 4 bases; bases outside gene matches: 9. Per germline, CDR1 LNHDA and CDR2 SQIVND (reference sequence).

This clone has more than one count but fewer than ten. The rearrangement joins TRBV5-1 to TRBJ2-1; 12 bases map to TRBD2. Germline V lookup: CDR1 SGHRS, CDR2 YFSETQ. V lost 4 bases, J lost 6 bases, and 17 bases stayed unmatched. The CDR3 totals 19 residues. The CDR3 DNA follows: TGCGCCAGCAGCCCGACCCCCGGACTAGCGGGACGGTTGATCAATGAGCAGTTCTTC. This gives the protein CASSPTPGLAGRLINEQFF.

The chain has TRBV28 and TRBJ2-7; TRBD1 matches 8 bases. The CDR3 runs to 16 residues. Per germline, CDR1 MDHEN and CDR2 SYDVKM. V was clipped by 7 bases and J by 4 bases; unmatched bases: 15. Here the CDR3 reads CASTSLEAGGSYEQYF. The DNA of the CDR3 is TGTGCCAGCACCAGTTTAGAGGCAGGGGGCTCGTACGAGCAGTACTTC.

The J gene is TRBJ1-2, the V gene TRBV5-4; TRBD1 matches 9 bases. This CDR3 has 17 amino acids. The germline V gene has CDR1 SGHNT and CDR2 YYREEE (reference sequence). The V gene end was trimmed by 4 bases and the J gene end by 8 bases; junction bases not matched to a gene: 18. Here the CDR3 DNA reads TGTGCCAGCAGCATCGGACAGGGGATAGTTCTAGTTATGGGCTACACCTTC. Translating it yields CASSIGQGIVLVMGYTF.

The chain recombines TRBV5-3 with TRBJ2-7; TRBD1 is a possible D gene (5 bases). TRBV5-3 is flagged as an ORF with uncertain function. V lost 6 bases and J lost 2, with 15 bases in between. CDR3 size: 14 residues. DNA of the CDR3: TGTGCCAGAAACAAGACAGCCATCCCCTACGAGCAGTACTTC. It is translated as CARNKTAIPYEQYF.

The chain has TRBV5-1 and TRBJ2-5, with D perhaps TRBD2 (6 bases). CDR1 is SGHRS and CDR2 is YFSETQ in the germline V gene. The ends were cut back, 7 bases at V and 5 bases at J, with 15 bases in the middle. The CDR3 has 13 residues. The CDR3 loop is CASGAGSGETQYF. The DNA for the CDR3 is TGCGCCAGCGGGGCGGGATCGGGCGAGACCCAGTACTTC.

The CDR3 DNA reads TGTGCCAGCAGTGAAGCGCTCTCAGCGGCCCAAGAGACCCAGTACTTC. Protein sequence: CASSEALSAAQETQYF. The rearrangement uses TRBV6-1 and TRBJ2-5, with D possibly TRBD2 on 5 matching bases. This CDR3 is built from 16 residues. Germline loops: CDR1 MNHNS, CDR2 SASEGT. The V gene lost 0 bases and the J gene lost 1 base, with 12 bases spanning the gap.

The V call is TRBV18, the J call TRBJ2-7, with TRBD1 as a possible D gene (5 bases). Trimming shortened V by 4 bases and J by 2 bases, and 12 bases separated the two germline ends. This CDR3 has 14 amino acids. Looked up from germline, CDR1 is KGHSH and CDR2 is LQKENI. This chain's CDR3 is CASSQIGAAYEQYF. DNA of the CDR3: TGTGCCAGCTCACAGATAGGGGCCGCCTACGAGCAGTACTTC.

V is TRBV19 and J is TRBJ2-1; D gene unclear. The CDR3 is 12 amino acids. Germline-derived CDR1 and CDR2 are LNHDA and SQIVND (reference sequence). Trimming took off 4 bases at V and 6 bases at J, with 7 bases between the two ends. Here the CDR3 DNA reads TGTGCCAGTAGTACGGACGTCAATGAGCAGTTCTTC. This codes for CASSTDVNEQFF.

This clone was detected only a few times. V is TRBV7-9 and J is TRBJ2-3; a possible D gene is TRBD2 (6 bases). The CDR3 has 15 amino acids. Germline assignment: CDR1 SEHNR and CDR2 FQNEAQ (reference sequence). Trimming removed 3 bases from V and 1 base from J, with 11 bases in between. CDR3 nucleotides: TGTGCCAGCAGCTTTCCGGGAGTGGGCACAGATACGCAGTATTTT. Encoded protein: CASSFPGVGTDTQYF.

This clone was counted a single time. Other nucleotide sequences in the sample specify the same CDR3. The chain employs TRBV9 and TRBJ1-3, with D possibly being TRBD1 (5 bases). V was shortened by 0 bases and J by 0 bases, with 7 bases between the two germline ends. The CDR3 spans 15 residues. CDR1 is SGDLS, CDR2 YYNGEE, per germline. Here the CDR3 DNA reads TGTGCCAGCAGCGTAGCTGGGGCCTCTGGAAACACCATATATTTT. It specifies CASSVAGASGNTIYF.

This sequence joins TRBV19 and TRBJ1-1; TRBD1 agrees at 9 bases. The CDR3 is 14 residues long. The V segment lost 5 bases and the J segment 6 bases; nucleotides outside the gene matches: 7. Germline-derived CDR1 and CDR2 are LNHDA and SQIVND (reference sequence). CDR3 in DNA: TGTGCCAGTAGTCCACAGGGGGCGAGCGCTGAAGCTTTCTTT. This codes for CASSPQGASAEAFF.

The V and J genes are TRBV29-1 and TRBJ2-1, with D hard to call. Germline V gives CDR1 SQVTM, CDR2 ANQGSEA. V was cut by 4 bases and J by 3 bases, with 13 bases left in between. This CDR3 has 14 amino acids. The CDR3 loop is CSVGGSRIYNEQFF. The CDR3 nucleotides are TGCAGCGTTGGGGGATCGCGGATCTACAATGAGCAGTTCTTC.

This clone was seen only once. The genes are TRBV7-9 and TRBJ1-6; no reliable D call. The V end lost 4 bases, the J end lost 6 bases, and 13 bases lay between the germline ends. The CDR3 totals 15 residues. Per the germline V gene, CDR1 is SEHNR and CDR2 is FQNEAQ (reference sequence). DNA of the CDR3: TGTGCCAGCAGCTCCCACGCCGGGGTTAATTCACCCCTCCACTTT. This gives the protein CASSSHAGVNSPLHF.

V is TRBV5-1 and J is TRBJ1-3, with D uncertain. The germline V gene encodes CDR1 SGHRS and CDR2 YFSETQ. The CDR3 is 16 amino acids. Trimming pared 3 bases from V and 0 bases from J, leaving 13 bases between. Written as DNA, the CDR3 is TGCGCCAGCAGCTCTACAACACAGAGCTCTGGAAACACCATATATTTT. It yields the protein CASSSTTQSSGNTIYF.

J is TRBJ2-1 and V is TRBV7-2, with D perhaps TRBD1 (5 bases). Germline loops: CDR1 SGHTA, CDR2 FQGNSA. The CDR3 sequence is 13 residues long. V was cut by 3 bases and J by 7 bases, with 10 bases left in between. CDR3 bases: TGTGCCAGCAGCTTGACAGCTTTTAATGAGCAGTTCTTC. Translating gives CASSLTAFNEQFF.

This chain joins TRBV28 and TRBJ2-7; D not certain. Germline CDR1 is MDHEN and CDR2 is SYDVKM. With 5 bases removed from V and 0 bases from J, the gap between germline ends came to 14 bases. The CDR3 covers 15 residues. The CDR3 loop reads CASSTPTEASYEQYF. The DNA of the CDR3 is TGTGCCAGCAGTACCCCGACCGAAGCCTCCTACGAGCAGTACTTC.

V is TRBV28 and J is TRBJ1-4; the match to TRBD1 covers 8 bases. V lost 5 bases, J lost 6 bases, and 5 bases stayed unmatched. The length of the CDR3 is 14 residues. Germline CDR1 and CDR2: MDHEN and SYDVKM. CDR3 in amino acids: CASSPDRVDEKLFF. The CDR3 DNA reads TGTGCCAGCAGTCCGGACAGGGTTGATGAAAAACTGTTTTTT.

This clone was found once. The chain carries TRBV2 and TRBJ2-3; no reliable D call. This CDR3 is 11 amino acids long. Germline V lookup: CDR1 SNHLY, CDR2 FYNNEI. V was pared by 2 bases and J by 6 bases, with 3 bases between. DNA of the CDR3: TGTGCCAGCAGTGAAACGGATACGCAGTATTTT. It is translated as CASSETDTQYF.